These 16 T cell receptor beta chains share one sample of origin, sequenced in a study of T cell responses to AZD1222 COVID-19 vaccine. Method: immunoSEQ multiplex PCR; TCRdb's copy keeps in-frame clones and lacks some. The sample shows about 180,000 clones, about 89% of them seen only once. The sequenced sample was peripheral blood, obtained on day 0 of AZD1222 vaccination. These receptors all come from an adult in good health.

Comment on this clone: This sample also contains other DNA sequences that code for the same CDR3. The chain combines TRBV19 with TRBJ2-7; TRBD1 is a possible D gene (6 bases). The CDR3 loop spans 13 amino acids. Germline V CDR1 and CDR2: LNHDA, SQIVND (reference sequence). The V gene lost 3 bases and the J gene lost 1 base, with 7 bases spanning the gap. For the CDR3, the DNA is TGTGCCAGTAGTATCCAGGGGTCCTACGAGCAGTACTTC. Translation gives CASSIQGSYEQYF.

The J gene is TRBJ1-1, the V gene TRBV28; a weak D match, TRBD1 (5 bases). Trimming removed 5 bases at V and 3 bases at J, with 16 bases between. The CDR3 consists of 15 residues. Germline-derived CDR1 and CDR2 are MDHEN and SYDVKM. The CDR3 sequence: CASSPTQGRDTEAFF. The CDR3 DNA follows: TGTGCCAGCAGTCCAACCCAGGGTAGAGACACTGAAGCTTTCTTT.

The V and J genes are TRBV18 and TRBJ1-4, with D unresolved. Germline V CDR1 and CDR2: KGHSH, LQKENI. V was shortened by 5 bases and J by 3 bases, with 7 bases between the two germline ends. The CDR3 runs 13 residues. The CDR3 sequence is CASSNGANEKLFF. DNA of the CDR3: TGTGCCAGCTCAAACGGGGCTAATGAAAAACTGTTTTTT.

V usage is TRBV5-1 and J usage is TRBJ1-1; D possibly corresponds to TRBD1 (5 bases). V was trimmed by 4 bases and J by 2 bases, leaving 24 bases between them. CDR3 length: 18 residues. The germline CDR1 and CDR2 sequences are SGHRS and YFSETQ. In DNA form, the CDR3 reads TGCGCCAGCAGCCGCTGGGGGGACTCACGCATATCTAACACTGAAGCTTTCTTT. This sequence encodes CASSRWGDSRISNTEAFF.

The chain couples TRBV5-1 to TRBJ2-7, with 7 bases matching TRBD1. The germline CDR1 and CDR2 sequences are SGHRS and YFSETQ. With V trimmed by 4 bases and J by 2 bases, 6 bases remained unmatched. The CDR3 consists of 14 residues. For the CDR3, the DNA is TGCGCCAGCAGCAACGGACAGGCCGCCTACGAGCAGTACTTC. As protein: CASSNGQAAYEQYF.

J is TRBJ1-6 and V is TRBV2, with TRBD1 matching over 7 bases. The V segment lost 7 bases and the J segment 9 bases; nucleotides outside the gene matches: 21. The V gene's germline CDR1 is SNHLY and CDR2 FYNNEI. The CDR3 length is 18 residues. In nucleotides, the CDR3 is TGTGCCAGCACCGCCCGCCCTCAGGGGGGGGTGGGTAGTTCACCCCTCCACTTT. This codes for CASTARPQGGVGSSPLHF.

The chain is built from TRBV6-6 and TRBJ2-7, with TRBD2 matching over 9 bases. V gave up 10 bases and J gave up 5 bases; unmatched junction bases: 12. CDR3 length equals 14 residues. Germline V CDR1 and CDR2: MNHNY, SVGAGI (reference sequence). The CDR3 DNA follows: TGTGCCACCCTTACAGCGGGGGGTAGGAACGAGCAGTACTTC. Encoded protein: CATLTAGGRNEQYF.

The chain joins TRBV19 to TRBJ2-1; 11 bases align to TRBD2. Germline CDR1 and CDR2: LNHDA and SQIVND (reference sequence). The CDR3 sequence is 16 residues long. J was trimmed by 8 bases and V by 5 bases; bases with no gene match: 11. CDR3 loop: CASSLSTSGSLYEQFF. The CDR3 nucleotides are TGTGCCAGTAGTCTTTCTACTAGCGGGAGTTTGTATGAGCAGTTCTTC.

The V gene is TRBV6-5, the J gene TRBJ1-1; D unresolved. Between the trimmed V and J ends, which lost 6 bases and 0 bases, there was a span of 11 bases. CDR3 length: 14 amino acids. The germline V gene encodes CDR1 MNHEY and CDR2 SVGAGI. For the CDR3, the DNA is TGTGCCAGCAGCCTGATCCTTATGAACACTGAAGCTTTCTTT. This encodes CASSLILMNTEAFF.

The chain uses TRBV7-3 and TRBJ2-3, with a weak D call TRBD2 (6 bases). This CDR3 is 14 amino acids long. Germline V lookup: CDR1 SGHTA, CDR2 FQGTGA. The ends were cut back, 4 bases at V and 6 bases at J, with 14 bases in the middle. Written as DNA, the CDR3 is TGTGCCAGCAGCTCCACCCCGGGAGATGATACGCAGTATTTT. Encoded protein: CASSSTPGDDTQYF.

CDR3 amino acids: CASSLLSAGGDEQFF. DNA of the CDR3: TGTGCCAGCAGCTTACTTAGTGCAGGGGGCGATGAGCAGTTCTTC. The chain employs TRBV7-9 and TRBJ2-1, with 8 bases lining up with TRBD1. The CDR3 extends over 15 amino acids. With V trimmed by 2 bases and J by 8 bases, 8 bases remained unmatched. Germline CDR1 reads SEHNR; CDR2 reads FQNEAQ (reference sequence).

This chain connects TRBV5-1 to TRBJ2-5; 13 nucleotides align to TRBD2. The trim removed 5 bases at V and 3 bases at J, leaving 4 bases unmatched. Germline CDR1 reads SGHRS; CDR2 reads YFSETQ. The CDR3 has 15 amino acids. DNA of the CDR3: TGCGCCAGCAGATTACTAGCGGGAGGGAAAGAGACCCAGTACTTC. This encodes CASRLLAGGKETQYF.

The CDR3 bases are TGTGCCAGTAGAAAGGGGGAAACTTGGTTTCAGCCCCAGCATTTT. Translation: CASRKGETWFQPQHF. The chain employs TRBV19 and TRBJ1-5, with D possibly matching TRBD1 (6 bases). V shed 6 bases and J shed 6 bases, with 18 bases lying between them. CDR3 length: 15 amino acids. The V gene's germline CDR1 is LNHDA and CDR2 SQIVND (reference sequence).

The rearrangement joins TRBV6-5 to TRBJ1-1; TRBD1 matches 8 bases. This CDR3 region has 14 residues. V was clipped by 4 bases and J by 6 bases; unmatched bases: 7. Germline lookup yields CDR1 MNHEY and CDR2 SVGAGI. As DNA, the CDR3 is TGTGCCAGCAGTTTCACCGGACAGGGTGCTGAAGCTTTCTTT. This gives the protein CASSFTGQGAEAFF.

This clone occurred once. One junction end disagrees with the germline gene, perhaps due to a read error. The CDR3 spells CASRYQVNTEAFF. For the CDR3, the DNA is TGTGCCAGCCGTTACCAGGTGAACACTGAAGCTTTCTTT. This chain uses TRBV6-5 with TRBJ1-1; no definite D call. Germline V gene lookup returns CDR1 MNHEY and CDR2 SVGAGI. This CDR3 has 13 residues.

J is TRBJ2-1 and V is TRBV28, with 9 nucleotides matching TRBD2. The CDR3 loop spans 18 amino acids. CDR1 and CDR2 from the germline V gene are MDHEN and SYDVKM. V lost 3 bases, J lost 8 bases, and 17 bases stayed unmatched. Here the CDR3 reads CASSFFHRRGGRLHEQFF. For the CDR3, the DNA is TGTGCCAGCAGTTTTTTTCATAGGCGGGGGGGCCGTTTGCATGAGCAGTTCTTC.